Presented here are 24 T cell receptor beta chains from one specimen sequenced in a study of memory CD4+ T cells and cytomegalovirus serostatus (dated by TCRdb to between 2018 and 2021). Library creation used the immunoSEQ multiplex PCR assay. This immuneACCESS table, as held by TCRdb, lists in-frame sequences with V and J called but not all clones. Of the missing ones, under half trace to an unresolved V gene in checked studies; the others have no known cause. The sample has 55,000 to 65,000 clones on record, 82% of them singletons. The top ten clonotypes cover just under 0.5% of the sample. A FACSAria II was used to sort memory CD4+ T cells, defined as single viable CD3+CD4+CD8-CD45RO+ cells. Sequenced material: memory CD4+ T cells from blood. Source of these receptors: an adult in good health and CMV-seronegative. Some clones in this sample may be carry-over from other donors' samples.

The V gene is TRBV19, the J gene TRBJ1-5; perhaps TRBD1 as D (6 bases). The CDR3 is 15 amino acids. The germline CDR1 and CDR2 sequences are LNHDA and SQIVND (reference sequence). Trimming left V 3 bases short and J 2 bases short, with 11 bases between. The CDR3 coding sequence is TGTGCCAGTAGTATCCCCAGGGGTGGCAATCAGCCCCAGCATTTT. Translated: CASSIPRGGNQPQHF.

The chain has TRBV10-2 and TRBJ1-1; D may be TRBD1 (5 bases). CDR1 WSHSY and CDR2 SAAADI come from the germline V gene. The length of the CDR3 is 15 residues. V lost 0 bases and J lost 5, with 13 bases in between. The DNA of the CDR3 is TGCGCCAGCAGTGAGTCTCCGGGGGTAGGAACTGAAGCTTTCTTT. It encodes CASSESPGVGTEAFF.

A single count supports this clone. The chain uses TRBV6-5 and TRBJ2-1, with 10 positions matching TRBD1. The CDR3 totals 15 residues. The V and J ends lost 6 bases and 10 bases, in that order; junction bases with no gene match: 12. CDR1 is MNHEY and CDR2 is SVGAGI in the germline V gene. The CDR3 sequence: CASRRPGTGVGEQFF. In nucleotides, the CDR3 is TGTGCCAGCAGACGTCCCGGGACAGGGGTAGGAGAGCAGTTCTTC.

The chain joins TRBV6-1 to TRBJ2-2; no definite D call. Germline values: CDR1 MNHNS, CDR2 SASEGT. Trimming removed 6 bases at V and 0 bases at J, with 5 bases between. The CDR3 sequence is 13 residues long. This chain's CDR3 is CASRPTNTGELFF. CDR3 bases: TGTGCCAGCAGGCCCACGAACACCGGGGAGCTGTTTTTT.

V gene TRBV30 combines with J gene TRBJ1-1; the D gene is possibly TRBD1 (6 bases). The germline V and J ends were trimmed by 3 bases and 6 bases, with 14 bases remaining between them. Germline CDR1 reads GTSNPN; CDR2 reads SVGIG (reference sequence). The CDR3 sequence is 13 residues long. The CDR3 DNA sequence: TGTGCCTGGAGGCCAGGGGAAGTGGCTGAAGCTTTCTTT. Amino acids: CAWRPGEVAEAFF.

A single count supports this clone. The gene calls are TRBV7-2 and TRBJ2-7, with D perhaps matching TRBD2 (6 bases). CDR1 is SGHTA, CDR2 FQGNSA, per germline. Between the trimmed V and J ends, which lost 1 base and 3 bases, there was a span of 16 bases. The CDR3 is 16 residues long. The chain's CDR3 is CASSLVGREQRYEQYF. The CDR3 nucleotides read TGTGCCAGCAGCTTAGTGGGACGGGAGCAGCGCTACGAGCAGTACTTC.

V and J are TRBV15 and TRBJ2-5; 8 positions agree with TRBD2. The germline CDR1 and CDR2 sequences are LNHNV and YYDKDF (reference sequence). V dropped 3 bases and J dropped 5; count of bases not matched to a gene: 5. CDR3 length equals 14 residues. The DNA for the CDR3 is TGTGCCACCAGCAGTGCCAGCGGGAGTGAGACCCAGTACTTC. Amino acid sequence: CATSSASGSETQYF.

The chain employs TRBV29-1 and TRBJ1-2, with 7 positions matching TRBD1. Germline-derived CDR1 and CDR2 are SQVTM and ANQGSEA. The V and J ends lost 2 bases and 4 bases, in that order; junction bases with no gene match: 1. The CDR3 consists of 12 residues. The CDR3 here is CSVERGPYGYTF. The DNA of the CDR3 is TGCAGCGTTGAAAGGGGGCCCTATGGCTACACCTTC.

The rearrangement links TRBV7-8 to TRBJ2-7, with TRBD2 matching over 10 bases. Losses at the gene ends were 6 bases for V and 2 bases for J; bases not matched to a gene: 7. The CDR3 sequence is 15 residues long. Germline V gene lookup returns CDR1 SGHVS and CDR2 FQNEAQ. CDR3 sequence: CASSSKREGTYEQYF. Here the CDR3 DNA reads TGTGCCAGCAGTTCTAAGCGGGAGGGAACCTACGAGCAGTACTTC.

The V call is TRBV9, the J call TRBJ1-6; a weak D match, TRBD1 (5 bases). CDR3 size: 14 residues. Between the trimmed V and J ends, which lost 3 bases and 10 bases, there was a span of 14 bases. The germline CDR1 and CDR2 sequences are SGDLS and YYNGEE. The CDR3: CASSARTIESPLHF. DNA for the CDR3: TGTGCCAGCAGCGCCCGGACAATTGAATCACCCCTCCACTTT.

This chain links TRBV4-3 with TRBJ2-6; D remains ambiguous. Germline CDR1 reads LGHNA; CDR2 reads YSLEER. V gave up 0 bases and J gave up 4 bases, with 10 bases separating them. This CDR3 contains 16 residues. The CDR3 region is CASSQEGLGGANVLTF. The CDR3 region has the DNA TGCGCCAGCAGCCAAGAAGGGCTGGGGGGGGCCAACGTCCTGACTTTC.

This clone came up once. V is TRBV6-1 and J is TRBJ1-5; the D is unclear. Germline assignment: CDR1 MNHNS and CDR2 SASEGT. This CDR3 has 16 residues. The V end was cut by 2 bases, the J end by 6 bases, with 17 bases between. Here the CDR3 reads CASSEIYSSVGQPQHF. CDR3 coding DNA: TGTGCCAGCAGTGAAATTTATTCGAGTGTGGGTCAGCCCCAGCATTTT.

This clone has a single count. The sample contains more than one DNA sequence encoding this CDR3. The V gene is TRBV29-1, the J gene TRBJ1-5; 7 positions agree with TRBD1. Germline trimming cut 6 bases from V and 0 bases from J; bases unmatched to any gene: 5. Germline CDR1 reads SQVTM; CDR2 reads ANQGSEA. The length of the CDR3 is 14 residues. CDR3 in amino acids: CSVETGNSNQPQHF. The CDR3 DNA reads TGCAGCGTAGAGACAGGGAATAGCAATCAGCCCCAGCATTTT.

The chain joins TRBV7-9 to TRBJ2-5; D remains unclear. CDR3 length equals 15 residues. V gave up 1 base and J gave up 0 bases, with 9 bases separating them. Germline V gene lookup returns CDR1 SEHNR and CDR2 FQNEAQ (reference sequence). The CDR3 here is CASSLGVLYQETQYF. The CDR3 bases are TGTGCCAGCAGCTTAGGAGTTCTGTACCAAGAGACCCAGTACTTC.

The rearrangement joins TRBV14 to TRBJ1-6; perhaps TRBD1 as D (6 bases). Germline-derived CDR1 and CDR2 are SGHDN and FVKESK. This CDR3 has 15 amino acids. Trimming cost V 0 bases and J 8 bases, with 11 bases left between them. The CDR3 DNA reads as TGTGCCAGCAGCCAAGACAGGGGATCGTATTCACCCCTCCACTTT. Encoded protein: CASSQDRGSYSPLHF.

CDR3 in amino acids: CASSLAAGGSSPLHF. The CDR3 DNA reads as TGTGCCAGCAGTTTAGCAGCAGGGGGGAGTTCACCCCTCCACTTT. The chain couples TRBV28 to TRBJ1-6, with 7 bases aligning to TRBD1. With V trimmed by 2 bases and J by 9 bases, 7 bases remained unmatched. The CDR3 has 15 amino acids. Looked up from germline, CDR1 is MDHEN and CDR2 is SYDVKM.

This clone was observed a few times. This chain joins TRBV7-9 and TRBJ2-7; TRBD2 agrees at 10 bases. V was pared by 1 base and J by 5 bases, with 2 bases of the junction left unmatched. Germline V gene lookup returns CDR1 SEHNR and CDR2 FQNEAQ (reference sequence). This CDR3 is 14 amino acids long. CDR3 residues: CASSLGTSGNEQYF. The CDR3 nucleotides read TGTGCCAGCAGCTTAGGGACTAGCGGAAACGAGCAGTACTTC.

Written as DNA, the CDR3 is TGTGCCAGCAGCCCTCGGGTCCTCTACGGGCAGCCCCAGCATTTT. Protein: CASSPRVLYGQPQHF. The chain couples TRBV7-2 to TRBJ1-5; D remains unclear. Germline V gene data show CDR1 as SGHTA and CDR2 as FQGNSA. The CDR3 runs 15 residues. Trimming stripped 5 bases from V and 7 bases from J, with 18 bases between.

The chain carries TRBV4-1 and TRBJ2-5; 10 nucleotides agree with TRBD2. This CDR3 comprises 15 residues. The V gene's germline CDR1 is MGHRA and CDR2 YSYEKL. V lost 3 bases to trimming and J lost 5 bases; unmatched junction nucleotides: 6. CDR3 protein: CASSHVAGGMETQYF. The CDR3 region has the DNA TGCGCCAGCAGCCATGTAGCGGGAGGTATGGAGACCCAGTACTTC.

This chain links TRBV4-1 with TRBJ1-2; the D is unclear. The CDR3 totals 13 residues. From germline, CDR1 is MGHRA and CDR2 YSYEKL. V lost 0 bases, J lost 3 bases, and 5 bases lay in between. For the CDR3, the DNA is TGCGCCAGCAGCCAAGATGGTTACTATGGCTACACCTTC. Amino acid sequence: CASSQDGYYGYTF.

The CDR3 protein is CASSRQGRETQYF. In DNA form, the CDR3 reads TGTGCCAGCAGCCGACAGGGTCGCGAGACCCAGTACTTC. This chain joins TRBV14 and TRBJ2-5; 7 bases line up with TRBD1. J gave up 5 bases and V 4 bases, and 4 bases lay outside the gene matches. There are 13 residues in the CDR3. Germline V lookup: CDR1 SGHDN, CDR2 FVKESK.

The chain employs TRBV18 and TRBJ2-1; the match to TRBD2 covers 12 bases. The CDR3 contains 15 residues. Germline V CDR1 and CDR2: KGHSH, LQKENI. The V gene end was trimmed by 9 bases and the J gene end by 7 bases; junction bases not matched to a gene: 10. The CDR3 DNA sequence: TGTGCCAGTGACGACGGGACTAGCGGGCGGAATGAGCAGTTCTTC. It yields the protein CASDDGTSGRNEQFF.

There are a few counts of this clone. The rearrangement uses TRBV27 and TRBJ1-3; D possibly corresponds to TRBD1 (5 bases). Germline assignment: CDR1 MNHEY and CDR2 SMNVEV (reference sequence). Between the trimmed V and J ends, which lost 2 bases and 2 bases, there was a span of 7 bases. The CDR3 has 14 amino acids. The CDR3 loop is CASSLRGTGNTIYF. CDR3 sequence (DNA): TGTGCCAGCAGTTTAAGGGGAACTGGAAACACCATATATTTT.

J is TRBJ2-1 and V is TRBV28; no clear D. This CDR3 contains 11 residues. Germline V gives CDR1 MDHEN, CDR2 SYDVKM. V was cut by 5 bases and J by 7 bases, with 6 bases left in between. This chain's CDR3 is CASSPRNEQFF. CDR3 nucleotide sequence: TGTGCCAGCAGTCCAAGGAATGAGCAGTTCTTC.